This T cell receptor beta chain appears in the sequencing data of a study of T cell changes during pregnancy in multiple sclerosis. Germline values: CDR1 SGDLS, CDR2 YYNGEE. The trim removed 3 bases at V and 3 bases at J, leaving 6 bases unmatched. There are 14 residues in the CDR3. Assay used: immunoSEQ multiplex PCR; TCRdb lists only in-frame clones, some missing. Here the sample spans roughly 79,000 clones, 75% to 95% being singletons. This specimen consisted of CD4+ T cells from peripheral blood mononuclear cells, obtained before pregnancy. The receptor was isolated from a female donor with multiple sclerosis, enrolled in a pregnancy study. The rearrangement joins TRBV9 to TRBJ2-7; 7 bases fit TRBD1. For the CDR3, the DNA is TGTGCCAGCAGCGCAAATACAGGGGTCTACGAGCAGTACTTC. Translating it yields CASSANTGVYEQYF.